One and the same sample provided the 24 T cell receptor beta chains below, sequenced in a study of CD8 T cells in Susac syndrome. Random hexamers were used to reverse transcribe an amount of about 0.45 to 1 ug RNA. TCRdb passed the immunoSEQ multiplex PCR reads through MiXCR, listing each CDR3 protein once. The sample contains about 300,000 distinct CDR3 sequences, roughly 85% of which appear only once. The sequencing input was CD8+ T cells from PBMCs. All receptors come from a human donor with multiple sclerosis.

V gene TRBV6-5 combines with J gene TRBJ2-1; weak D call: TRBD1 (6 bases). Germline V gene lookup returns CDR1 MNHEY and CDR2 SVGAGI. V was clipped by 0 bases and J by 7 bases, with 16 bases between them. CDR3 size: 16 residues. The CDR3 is CASSYSLSGARNEQFF. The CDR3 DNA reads TGTGCCAGCAGTTACTCCCTTTCAGGGGCTCGGAATGAGCAGTTCTTC.

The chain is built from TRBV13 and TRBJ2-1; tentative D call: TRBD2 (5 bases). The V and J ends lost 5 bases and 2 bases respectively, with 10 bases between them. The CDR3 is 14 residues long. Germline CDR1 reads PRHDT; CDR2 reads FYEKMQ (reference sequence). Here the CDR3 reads CASSIGGTYNEQFF. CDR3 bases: TGTGCCAGCAGCATCGGAGGAACCTACAATGAGCAGTTCTTC.

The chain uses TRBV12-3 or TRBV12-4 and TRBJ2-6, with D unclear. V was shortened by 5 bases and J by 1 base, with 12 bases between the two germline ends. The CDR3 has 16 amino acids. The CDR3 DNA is TGTGCCAGCAGTCTCCCAACTTATTCTGGGGCCAACGTCCTGACTTTC. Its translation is CASSLPTYSGANVLTF.

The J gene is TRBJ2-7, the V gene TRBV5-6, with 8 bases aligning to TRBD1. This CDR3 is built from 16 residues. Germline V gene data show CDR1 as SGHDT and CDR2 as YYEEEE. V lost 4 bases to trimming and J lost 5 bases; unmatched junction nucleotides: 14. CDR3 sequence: CASSPLIRTGWNEQYF. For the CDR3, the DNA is TGTGCCAGCAGCCCGTTGATCAGGACAGGGTGGAACGAGCAGTACTTC. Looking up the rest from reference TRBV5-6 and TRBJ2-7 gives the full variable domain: DAGVTQSPTHLIKTRGQQVTLRCSPKSGHDTVSWYQQALGQGPQFIFQYYEEEERQRGNFPDRFSGHQFPNYSSELNVNALLLGDSALYLCASSPLIRTGWNEQYFGPGTRLTVT.

CDR3 residues: CASSFSPAHNEQFF. In nucleotides, the CDR3 is TGTGCCAGCAGCTTTAGCCCAGCCCACAATGAGCAGTTCTTC. The V call is TRBV11-2, the J call TRBJ2-1; no clear D gene. Trimming shortened V by 3 bases and J by 5 bases, and 11 bases separated the two germline ends. This CDR3 comprises 14 residues. Germline V lookup: CDR1 SGHAT, CDR2 FQNNGV.

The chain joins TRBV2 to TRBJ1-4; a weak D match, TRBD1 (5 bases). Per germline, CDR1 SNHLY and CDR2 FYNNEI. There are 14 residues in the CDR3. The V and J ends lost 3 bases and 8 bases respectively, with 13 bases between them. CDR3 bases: TGTGCCAGCAGTGAGAGTACGGGGCACGAAAAACTGTTTTTT. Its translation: CASSESTGHEKLFF.

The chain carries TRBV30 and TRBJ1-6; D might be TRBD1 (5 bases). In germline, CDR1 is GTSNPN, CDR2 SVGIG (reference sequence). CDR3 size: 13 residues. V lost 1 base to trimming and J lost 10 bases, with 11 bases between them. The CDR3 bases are TGTGCCTGGAGTGCAGGGATGCGGTCACCCCTCCACTTT. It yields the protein CAWSAGMRSPLHF.

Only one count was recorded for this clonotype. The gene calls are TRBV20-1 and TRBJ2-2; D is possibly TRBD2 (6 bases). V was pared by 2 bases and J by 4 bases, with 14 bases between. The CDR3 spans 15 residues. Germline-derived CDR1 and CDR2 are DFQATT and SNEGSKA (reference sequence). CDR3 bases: TGCAGTGCTAGACCGACGGACTATACCACCGGGGAGCTGTTTTTT. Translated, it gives CSARPTDYTTGELFF.

CDR3 loop: CASSYSTSGTKGETQYF. The CDR3 coding sequence is TGTGCCAGCAGTTACTCGACTAGCGGGACAAAGGGAGAGACCCAGTACTTC. V usage is TRBV6-5 and J usage is TRBJ2-5; 11 positions match TRBD2. The CDR3 loop spans 17 amino acids. Per germline, CDR1 MNHEY and CDR2 SVGAGI. V trimming: 0 bases; J trimming: 4 bases; junction bases outside the gene matches: 7.

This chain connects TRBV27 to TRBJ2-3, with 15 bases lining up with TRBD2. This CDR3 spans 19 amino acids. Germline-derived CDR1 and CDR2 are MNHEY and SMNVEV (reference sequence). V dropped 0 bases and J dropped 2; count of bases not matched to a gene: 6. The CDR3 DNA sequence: TGTGCCAGCAGTTTATCGGGGACTAGCGGGAGGACCAACACAGATACGCAGTATTTT. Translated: CASSLSGTSGRTNTDTQYF.

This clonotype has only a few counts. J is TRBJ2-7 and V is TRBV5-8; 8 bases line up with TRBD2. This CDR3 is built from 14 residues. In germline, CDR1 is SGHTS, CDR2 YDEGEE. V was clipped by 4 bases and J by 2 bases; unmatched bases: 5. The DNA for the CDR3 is TGTGCCAGCAGCCGGGGGGGTTTCGCCTACGAGCAGTACTTC. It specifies CASSRGGFAYEQYF.

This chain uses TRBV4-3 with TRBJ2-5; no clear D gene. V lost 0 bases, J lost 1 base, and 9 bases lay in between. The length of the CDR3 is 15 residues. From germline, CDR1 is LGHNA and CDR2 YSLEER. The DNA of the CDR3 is TGCGCCAGCAGCCAAGAACTCGCCCTCCAAGAGACCCAGTACTTC. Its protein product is CASSQELALQETQYF.

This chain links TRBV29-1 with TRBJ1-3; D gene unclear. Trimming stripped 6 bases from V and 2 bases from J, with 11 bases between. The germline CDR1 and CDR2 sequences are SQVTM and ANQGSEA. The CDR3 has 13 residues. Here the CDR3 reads CSVMRGPGNTIYF. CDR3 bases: TGCAGCGTGATGCGGGGTCCTGGAAACACCATATATTTT.

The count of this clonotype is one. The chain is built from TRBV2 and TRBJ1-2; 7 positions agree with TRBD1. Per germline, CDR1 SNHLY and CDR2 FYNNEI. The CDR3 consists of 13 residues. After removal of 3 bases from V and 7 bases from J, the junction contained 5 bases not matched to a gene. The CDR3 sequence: CASSDRGYAGYTF. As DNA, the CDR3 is TGTGCCAGCAGTGACAGGGGGTACGCTGGCTACACCTTC.

The CDR3 region has the DNA TGCAGCGTCCGGGCAAATGGCTACACCTTC. Its protein product is CSVRANGYTF. The chain couples TRBV29-1 to TRBJ1-2; D call uncertain. The CDR3 totals 10 residues. Between the trimmed V and J ends, which lost 6 bases and 6 bases, there was a span of 8 bases. Germline V CDR1 and CDR2: SQVTM, ANQGSEA.

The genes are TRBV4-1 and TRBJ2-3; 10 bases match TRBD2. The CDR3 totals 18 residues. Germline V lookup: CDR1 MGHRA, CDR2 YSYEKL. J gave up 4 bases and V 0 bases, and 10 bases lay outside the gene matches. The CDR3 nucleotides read TGCGCCAGCAGCCAAGAGGCTAGCGGGAGAGGAAGCGCAGATACGCAGTATTTT. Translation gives CASSQEASGRGSADTQYF.

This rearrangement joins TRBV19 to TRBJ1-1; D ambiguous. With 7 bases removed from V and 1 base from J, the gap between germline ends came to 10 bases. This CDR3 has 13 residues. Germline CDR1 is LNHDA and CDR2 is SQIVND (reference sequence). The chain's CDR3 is CASIKMGNTEAFF. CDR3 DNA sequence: TGTGCCAGTATCAAGATGGGGAACACTGAAGCTTTCTTT. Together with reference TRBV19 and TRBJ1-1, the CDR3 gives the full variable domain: DGGITQSPKYLFRKEGQNVTLSCEQNLNHDAMYWYRQDPGQGLRLIYYSQIVNDFQKGDIAEGYSVSREKKESFPLTVTSAQKNPTAFYLCASIKMGNTEAFFGQGTRLTVV.

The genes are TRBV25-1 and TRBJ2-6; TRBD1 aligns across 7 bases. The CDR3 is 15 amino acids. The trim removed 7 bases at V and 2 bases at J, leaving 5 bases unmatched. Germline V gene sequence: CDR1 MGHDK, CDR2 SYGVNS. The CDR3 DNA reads TGTGCCAGCACCTCACAGGGGACTGGGGCCAACGTCCTGACTTTC. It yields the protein CASTSQGTGANVLTF.

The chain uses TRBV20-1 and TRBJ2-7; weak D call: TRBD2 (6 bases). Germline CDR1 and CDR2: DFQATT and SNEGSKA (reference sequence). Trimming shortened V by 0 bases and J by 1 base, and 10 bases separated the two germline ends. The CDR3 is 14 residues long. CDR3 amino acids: CSAREEEGSYEQYF. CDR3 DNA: TGCAGTGCTAGAGAAGAGGAGGGATCCTACGAGCAGTACTTC.

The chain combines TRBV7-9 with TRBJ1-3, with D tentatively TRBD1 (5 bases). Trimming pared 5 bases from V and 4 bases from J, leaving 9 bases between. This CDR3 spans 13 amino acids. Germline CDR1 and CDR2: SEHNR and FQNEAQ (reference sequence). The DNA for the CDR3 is TGTGCCAGCAGCCCGGGACCGGGAAACACCATATATTTT. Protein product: CASSPGPGNTIYF.

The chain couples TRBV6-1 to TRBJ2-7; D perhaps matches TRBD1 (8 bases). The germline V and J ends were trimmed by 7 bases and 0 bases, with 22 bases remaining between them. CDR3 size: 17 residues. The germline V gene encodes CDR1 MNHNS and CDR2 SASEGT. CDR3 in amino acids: CASKGRAGTGLSYEQYF. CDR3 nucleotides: TGTGCCAGCAAGGGGCGAGCGGGGACAGGCCTCTCCTACGAGCAGTACTTC.

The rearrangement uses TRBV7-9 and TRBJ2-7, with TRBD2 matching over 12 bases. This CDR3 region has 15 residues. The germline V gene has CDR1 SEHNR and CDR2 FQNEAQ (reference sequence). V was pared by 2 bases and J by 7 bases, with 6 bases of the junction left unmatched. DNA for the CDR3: TGTGCCAGCAGCTTATCACTAGCGGGAGGTGGGGAGCAGTACTTC. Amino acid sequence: CASSLSLAGGGEQYF.

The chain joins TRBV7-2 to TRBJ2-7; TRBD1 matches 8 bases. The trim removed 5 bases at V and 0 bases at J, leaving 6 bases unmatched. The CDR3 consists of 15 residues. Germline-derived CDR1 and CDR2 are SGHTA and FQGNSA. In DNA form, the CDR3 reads TGTGCCAGCAGCCAGACAGGGGTCCCCTCCTACGAGCAGTACTTC. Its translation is CASSQTGVPSYEQYF. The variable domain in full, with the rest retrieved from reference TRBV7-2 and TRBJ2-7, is GAGVSQSPSNKVTEKGKDVELRCDPISGHTALYWYRQSLGQGLEFLIYFQGNSAPDKSGLPSDRFSAERTGGSVSTLTIQRTQQEDSAVYLCASSQTGVPSYEQYFGPGTRLTVT.

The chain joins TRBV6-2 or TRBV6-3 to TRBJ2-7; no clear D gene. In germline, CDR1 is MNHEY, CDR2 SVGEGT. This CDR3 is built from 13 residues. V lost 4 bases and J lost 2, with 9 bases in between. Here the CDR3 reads CASSWVTAYEQYF. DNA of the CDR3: TGTGCCAGCAGTTGGGTGACCGCCTACGAGCAGTACTTC.